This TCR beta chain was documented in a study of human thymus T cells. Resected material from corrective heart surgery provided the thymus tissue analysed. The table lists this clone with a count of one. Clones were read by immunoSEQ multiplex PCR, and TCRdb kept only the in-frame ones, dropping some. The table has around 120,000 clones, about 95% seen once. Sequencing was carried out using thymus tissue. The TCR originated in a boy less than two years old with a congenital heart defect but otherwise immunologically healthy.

The chain's CDR3 is CASSAHLDGYTF. The CDR3 DNA follows: TGTGCCAGCAGCGCCCATCTGGATGGCTACACCTTC. This rearrangement joins TRBV9 to TRBJ1-2; no clear D gene. Germline-derived CDR1 and CDR2 are SGDLS and YYNGEE. V gave up 3 bases and J gave up 6 bases, with 9 bases separating them. This CDR3 comprises 12 residues.